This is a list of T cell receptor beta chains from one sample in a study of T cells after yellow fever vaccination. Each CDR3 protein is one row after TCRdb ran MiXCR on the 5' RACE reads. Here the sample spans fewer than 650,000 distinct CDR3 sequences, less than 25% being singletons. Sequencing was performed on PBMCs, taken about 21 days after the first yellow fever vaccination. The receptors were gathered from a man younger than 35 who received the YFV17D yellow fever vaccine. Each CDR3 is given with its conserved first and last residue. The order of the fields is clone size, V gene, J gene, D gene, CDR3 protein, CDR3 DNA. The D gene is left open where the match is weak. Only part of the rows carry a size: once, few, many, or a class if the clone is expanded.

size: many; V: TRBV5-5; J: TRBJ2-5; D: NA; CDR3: CACGIRGTETQYF; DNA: TGTGCCTGCGGCATCAGGGGCACAGAGACCCAGTACTTC
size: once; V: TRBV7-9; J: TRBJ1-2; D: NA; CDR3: CASSFGWGDGYTF; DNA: TGTGCCAGCAGCTTTGGCTGGGGGGATGGCTACACCTTC
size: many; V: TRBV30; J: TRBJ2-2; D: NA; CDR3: CAWTQGANTGELFF; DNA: TGTGCCTGGACCCAGGGTGCGAACACCGGGGAGCTGTTTTTT
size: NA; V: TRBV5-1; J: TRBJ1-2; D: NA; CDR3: CASRGEGSERTF; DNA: TGCGCCAGCAGAGGGGAAGGGAGCGAAAGAACCTTC
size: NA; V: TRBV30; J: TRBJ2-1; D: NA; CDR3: CAGTVLSSYNEQFF; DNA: TGTGCCGGGACGGTCCTGAGCTCCTACAATGAGCAGTTCTTC
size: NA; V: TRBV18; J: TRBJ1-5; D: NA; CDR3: CASSPQEVGQPQHF; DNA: TGTGCCAGCTCACCCCAGGAGGTGGGTCAGCCCCAGCATTTT
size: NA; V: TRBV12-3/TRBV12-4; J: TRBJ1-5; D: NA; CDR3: CASSFGRDSNQPQHF; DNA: TGTGCCAGCAGTTTTGGGAGAGATAGCAATCAGCCCCAGCATTTT
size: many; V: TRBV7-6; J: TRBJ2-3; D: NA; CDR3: CASSLMGPTSTDTQYF; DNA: TGTGCCAGCAGCTTAATGGGCCCCACTAGCACAGATACGCAGTATTTT
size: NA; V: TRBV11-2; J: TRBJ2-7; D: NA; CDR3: CASSLVRSRTAYEQYF; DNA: TGTGCCAGCAGCTTAGTGAGGAGCAGGACAGCCTACGAGCAGTACTTC
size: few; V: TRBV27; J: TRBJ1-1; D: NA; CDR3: CASKGGVTEAFF; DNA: TGTGCCAGTAAAGGAGGGGTCACTGAAGCTTTCTTT
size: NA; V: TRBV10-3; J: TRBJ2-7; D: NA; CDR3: CAISESRTTSYEQYF; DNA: TGTGCCATCAGTGAGTCGCGGACGACCTCCTACGAGCAGTACTTC
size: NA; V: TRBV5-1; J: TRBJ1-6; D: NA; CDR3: CASSLYENSSPLHF; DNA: TGCGCCAGCAGCTTATACGAAAACAGTTCACCCCTCCACTTT
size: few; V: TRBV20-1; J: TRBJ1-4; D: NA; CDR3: CSARELGTESEKLFF; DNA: TGCAGTGCTAGAGAGCTAGGGACCGAGAGTGAAAAACTGTTTTTT
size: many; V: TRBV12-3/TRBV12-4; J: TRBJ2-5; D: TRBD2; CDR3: CASSARGGETQYF; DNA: TGTGCCAGCAGTGCGCGGGGGGGAGAGACCCAGTACTTC